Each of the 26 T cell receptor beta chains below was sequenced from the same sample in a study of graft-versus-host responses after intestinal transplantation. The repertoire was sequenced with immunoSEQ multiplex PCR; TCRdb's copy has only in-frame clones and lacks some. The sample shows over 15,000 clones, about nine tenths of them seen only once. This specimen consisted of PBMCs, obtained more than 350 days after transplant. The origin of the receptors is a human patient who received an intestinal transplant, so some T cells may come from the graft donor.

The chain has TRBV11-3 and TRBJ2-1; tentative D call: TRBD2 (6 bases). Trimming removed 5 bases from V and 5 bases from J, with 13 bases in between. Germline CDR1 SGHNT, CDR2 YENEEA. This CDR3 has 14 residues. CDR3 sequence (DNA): TGTGCCAGCAGCCCCGATGGGGGGAACAATGAGCAGTTCTTC. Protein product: CASSPDGGNNEQFF.

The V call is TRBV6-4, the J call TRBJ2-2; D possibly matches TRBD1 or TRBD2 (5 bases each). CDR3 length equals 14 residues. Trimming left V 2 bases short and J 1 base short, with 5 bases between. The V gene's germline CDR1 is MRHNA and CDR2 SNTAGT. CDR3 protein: CASSDGGNTGELFF. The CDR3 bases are TGTGCCAGCAGTGACGGGGGGAACACCGGGGAGCTGTTTTTT.

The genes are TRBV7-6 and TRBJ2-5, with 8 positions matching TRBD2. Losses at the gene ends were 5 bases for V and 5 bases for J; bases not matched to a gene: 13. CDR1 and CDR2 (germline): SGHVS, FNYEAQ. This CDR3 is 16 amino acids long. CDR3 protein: CASSRMPAGEAETQYF. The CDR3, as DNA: TGTGCCAGCAGCCGGATGCCAGCGGGAGAAGCCGAGACCCAGTACTTC.

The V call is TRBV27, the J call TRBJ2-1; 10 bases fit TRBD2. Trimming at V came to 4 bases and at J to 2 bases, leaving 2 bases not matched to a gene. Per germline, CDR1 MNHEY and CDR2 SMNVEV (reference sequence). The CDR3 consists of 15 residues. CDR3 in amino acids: CASSSGLATYNEQFF. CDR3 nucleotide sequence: TGTGCCAGCAGTTCGGGACTAGCGACCTACAATGAGCAGTTCTTC.

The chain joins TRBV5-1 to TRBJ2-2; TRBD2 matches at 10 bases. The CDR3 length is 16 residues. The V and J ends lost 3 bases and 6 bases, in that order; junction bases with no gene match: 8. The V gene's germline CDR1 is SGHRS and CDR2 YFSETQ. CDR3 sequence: CASSSLLAGRPGELFF. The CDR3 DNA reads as TGCGCCAGCAGCTCCTTACTAGCGGGACGGCCCGGGGAGCTGTTTTTT. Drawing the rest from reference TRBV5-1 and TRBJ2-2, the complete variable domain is KAGVTQTPRYLIKTRGQQVTLSCSPISGHRSVSWYQQTPGQGLQFLFEYFSETQRNKGNFPGRFSGRQFSNSRSEMNVSTLELGDSALYLCASSSLLAGRPGELFFGEGSRLTVL.

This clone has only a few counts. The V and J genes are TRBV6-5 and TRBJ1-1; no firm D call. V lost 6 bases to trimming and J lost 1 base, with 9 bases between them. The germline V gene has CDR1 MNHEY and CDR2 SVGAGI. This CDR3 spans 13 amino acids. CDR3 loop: CASRVTWNTEAFF. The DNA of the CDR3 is TGTGCCAGCAGGGTGACCTGGAACACTGAAGCTTTCTTT.

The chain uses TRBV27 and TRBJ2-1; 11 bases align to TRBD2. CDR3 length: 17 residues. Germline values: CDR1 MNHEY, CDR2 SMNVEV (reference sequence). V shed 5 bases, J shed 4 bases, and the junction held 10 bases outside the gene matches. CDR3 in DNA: TGTGCCAGCAGTCATTTAAGACTAGCGGGACTTTACAATGAGCAGTTCTTC. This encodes CASSHLRLAGLYNEQFF.

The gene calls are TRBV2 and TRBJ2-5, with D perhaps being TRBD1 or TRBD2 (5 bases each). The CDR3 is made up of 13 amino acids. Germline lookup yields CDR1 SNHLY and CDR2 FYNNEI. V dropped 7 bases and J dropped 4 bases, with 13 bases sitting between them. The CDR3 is CASTTGTRETQYF. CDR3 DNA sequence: TGTGCCAGCACAACGGGGACGCGAGAGACCCAGTACTTC.

The CDR3 protein is CASRMGAGTDTQYF. The CDR3 DNA is TGCGCCAGCAGGATGGGAGCGGGCACAGATACGCAGTATTTT. The chain is built from TRBV10-2 and TRBJ2-3; TRBD2 is a possible D gene (5 bases). The CDR3 spans 14 residues. Germline CDR1 WSHSY, CDR2 SAAADI. Trimming removed 6 bases at V and 1 base at J, with 11 bases between.

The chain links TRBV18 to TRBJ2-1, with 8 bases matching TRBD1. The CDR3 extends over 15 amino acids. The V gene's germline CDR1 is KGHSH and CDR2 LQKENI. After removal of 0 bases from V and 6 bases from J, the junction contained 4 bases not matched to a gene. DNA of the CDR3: TGTGCCAGCTCACCACCGGGACAGGTGGGCAATGAGCAGTTCTTC. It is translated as CASSPPGQVGNEQFF. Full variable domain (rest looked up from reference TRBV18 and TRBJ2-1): NAGVMQNPRHLVRRRGQEARLRCSPMKGHSHVYWYRQLPEEGLKFMVYLQKENIIDESGMPKERFSAEFPKEGPSILRIQQVVRGDSAAYFCASSPPGQVGNEQFFGPGTRLTVL.

This chain's CDR3 is CASSPFEGYNSPLHF. CDR3 coding DNA: TGTGCCAGCAGTCCTTTTGAGGGGTATAATTCACCCCTCCACTTT. The gene calls are TRBV6-1 and TRBJ1-6, with a possible D match to TRBD1 (5 bases). The length of the CDR3 is 15 residues. Germline CDR1 and CDR2: MNHNS and SASEGT. Trimming removed 5 bases at V and 4 bases at J, with 12 bases between.

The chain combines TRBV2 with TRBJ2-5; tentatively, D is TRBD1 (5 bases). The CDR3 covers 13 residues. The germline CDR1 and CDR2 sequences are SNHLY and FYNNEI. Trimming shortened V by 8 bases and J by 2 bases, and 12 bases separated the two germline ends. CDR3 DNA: TGTGCCAGCTTAGACAGTCTTCAAGAGACCCAGTACTTC. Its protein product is CASLDSLQETQYF. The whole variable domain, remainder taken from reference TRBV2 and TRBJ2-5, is EPEVTQTPSHQVTQMGQEVILRCVPISNHLYFYWYRQILGQKVEFLVSFYNNEISEKSEIFDDQFSVERPDGSNFTLKIRSTKLEDSAMYFCASLDSLQETQYFGPGTRLLVL.

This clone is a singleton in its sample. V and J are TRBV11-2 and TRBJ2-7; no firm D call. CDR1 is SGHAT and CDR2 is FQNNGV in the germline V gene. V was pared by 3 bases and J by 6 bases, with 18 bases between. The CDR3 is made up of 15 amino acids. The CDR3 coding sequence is TGTGCCAGCAGCTTCCTGATGACTGCAGCGACCGAGCAGTACTTC. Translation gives CASSFLMTAATEQYF.

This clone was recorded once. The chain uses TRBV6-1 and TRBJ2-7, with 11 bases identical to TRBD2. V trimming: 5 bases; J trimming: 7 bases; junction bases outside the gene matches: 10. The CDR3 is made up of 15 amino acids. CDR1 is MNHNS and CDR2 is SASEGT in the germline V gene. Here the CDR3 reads CASSRVAGGPEEQYF. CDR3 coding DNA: TGTGCCAGCAGTAGAGTAGCGGGAGGGCCGGAAGAGCAGTACTTC.

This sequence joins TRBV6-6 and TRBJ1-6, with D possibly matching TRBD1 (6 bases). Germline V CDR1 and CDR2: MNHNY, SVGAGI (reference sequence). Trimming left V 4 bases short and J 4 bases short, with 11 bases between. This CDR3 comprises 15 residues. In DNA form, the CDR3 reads TGTGCCAGCAGTTCTCGGGACACTTATAATTCACCCCTCCACTTT. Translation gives CASSSRDTYNSPLHF.

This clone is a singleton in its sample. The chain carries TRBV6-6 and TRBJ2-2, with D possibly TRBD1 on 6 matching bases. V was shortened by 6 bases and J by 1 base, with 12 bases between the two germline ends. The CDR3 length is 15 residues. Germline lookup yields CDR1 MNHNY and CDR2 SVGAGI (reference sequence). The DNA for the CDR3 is TGTGCCAGCAGCCTGGGGACACTGAACACCGGGGAGCTGTTTTTT. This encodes CASSLGTLNTGELFF.

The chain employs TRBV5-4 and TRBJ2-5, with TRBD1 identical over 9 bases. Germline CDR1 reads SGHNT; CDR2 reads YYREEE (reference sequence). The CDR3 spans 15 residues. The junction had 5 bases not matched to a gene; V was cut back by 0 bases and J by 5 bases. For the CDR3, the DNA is TGTGCCAGCAGCTTGGGACAGGGGGTAGGCGAGACCCAGTACTTC. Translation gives CASSLGQGVGETQYF.

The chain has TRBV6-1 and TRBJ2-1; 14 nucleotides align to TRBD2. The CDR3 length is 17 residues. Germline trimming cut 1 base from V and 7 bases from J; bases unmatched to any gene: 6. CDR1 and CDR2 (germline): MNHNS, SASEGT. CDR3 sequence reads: CASSEVGTSGRLNEQFF. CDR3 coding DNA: TGTGCCAGCAGTGAAGTTGGGACTAGCGGGAGACTGAATGAGCAGTTCTTC.

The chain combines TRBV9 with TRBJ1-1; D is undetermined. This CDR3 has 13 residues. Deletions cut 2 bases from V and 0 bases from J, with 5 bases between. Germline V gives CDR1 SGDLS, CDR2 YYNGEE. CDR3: CASSVTVNTEAFF. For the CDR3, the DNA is TGTGCCAGCAGCGTTACCGTGAACACTGAAGCTTTCTTT.

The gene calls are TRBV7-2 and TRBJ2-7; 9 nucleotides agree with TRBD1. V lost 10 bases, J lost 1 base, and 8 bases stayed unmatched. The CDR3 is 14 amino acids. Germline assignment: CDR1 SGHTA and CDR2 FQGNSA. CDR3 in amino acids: CAILDRGSSYEQYF. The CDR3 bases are TGTGCCATCCTGGACAGGGGATCGTCCTACGAGCAGTACTTC.

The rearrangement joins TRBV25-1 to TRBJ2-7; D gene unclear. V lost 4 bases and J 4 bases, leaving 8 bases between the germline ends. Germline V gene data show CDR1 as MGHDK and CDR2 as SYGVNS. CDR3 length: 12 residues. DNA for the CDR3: TGTGCCAGCAGTGTGGAACCTTACGAGCAGTACTTC. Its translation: CASSVEPYEQYF.

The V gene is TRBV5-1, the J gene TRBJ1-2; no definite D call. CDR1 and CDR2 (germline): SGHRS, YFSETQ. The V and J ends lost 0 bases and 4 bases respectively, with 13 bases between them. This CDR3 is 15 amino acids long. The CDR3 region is CASSLEYGIGYGYTF. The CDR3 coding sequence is TGCGCCAGCAGCTTGGAATATGGGATTGGCTATGGCTACACCTTC.

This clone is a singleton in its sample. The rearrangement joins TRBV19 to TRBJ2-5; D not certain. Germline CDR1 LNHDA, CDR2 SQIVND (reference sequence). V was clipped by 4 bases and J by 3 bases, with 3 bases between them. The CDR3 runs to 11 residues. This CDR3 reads CASSREETQYF. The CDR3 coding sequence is TGTGCCAGTAGTAGGGAAGAGACCCAGTACTTC.

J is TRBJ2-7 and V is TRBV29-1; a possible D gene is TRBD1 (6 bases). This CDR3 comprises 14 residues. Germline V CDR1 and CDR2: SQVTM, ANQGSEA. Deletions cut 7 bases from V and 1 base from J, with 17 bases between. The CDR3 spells CSAVPGAGSYEQYF. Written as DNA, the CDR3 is TGCAGCGCCGTCCCAGGGGCAGGGTCCTACGAGCAGTACTTC.

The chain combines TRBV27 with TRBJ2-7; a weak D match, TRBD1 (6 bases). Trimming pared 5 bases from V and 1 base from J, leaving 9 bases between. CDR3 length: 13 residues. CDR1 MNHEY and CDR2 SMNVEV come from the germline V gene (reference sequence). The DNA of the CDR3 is TGTGCCAGCAGTCTACAGGGTTCCTACGAGCAGTACTTC. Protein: CASSLQGSYEQYF.

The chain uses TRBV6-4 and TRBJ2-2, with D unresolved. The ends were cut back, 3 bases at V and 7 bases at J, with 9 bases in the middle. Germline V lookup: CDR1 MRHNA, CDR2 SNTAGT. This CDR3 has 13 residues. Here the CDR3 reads CASSEQWGGELFF. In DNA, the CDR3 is TGTGCCAGCAGTGAGCAGTGGGGCGGGGAGCTGTTTTTT.